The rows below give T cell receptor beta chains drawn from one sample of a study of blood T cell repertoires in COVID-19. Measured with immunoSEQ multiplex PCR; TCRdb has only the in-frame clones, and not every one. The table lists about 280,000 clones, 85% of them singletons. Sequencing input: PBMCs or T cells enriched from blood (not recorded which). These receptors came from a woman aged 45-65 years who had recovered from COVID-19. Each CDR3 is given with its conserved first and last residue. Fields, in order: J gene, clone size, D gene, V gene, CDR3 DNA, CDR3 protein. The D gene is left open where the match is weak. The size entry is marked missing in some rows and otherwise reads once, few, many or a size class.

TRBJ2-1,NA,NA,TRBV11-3,TGTGCCAGCAGCTTAGATTCAGGGCCCGTCAATGAGCAGTTCTTC,CASSLDSGPVNEQFF
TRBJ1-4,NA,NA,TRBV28,TGTGCCAGCAGCCCGGTTGGAGCGAGCAATGAAAAACTGTTTTTT,CASSPVGASNEKLFF
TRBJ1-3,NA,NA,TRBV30,TGTGCCTGGAGTGTACCATACGGTCGGAGAGACACCATATATTTT,CAWSVPYGRRDTIYF
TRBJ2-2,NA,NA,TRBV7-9,TGTGCCAGCAGCTTGACGGAGGGAAACACCGGGGAGCTGTTTTTT,CASSLTEGNTGELFF
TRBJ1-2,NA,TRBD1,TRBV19,TGTGCCAGTAGTCCCCGGGACAGGGGCGGCTACACCTTC,CASSPRDRGGYTF
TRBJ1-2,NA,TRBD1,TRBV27,TGTGCCAGCAGTTTCAGGGGGGATGGCTACACCTTC,CASSFRGDGYTF
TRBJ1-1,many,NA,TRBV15,TGTGCCACCAGCAGAGATCTGGCACGTATGGCTGAAGCTTTCTTT,CATSRDLARMAEAFF
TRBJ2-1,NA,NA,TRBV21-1,TGTGCCAGCAGCAAAGGGCTCAATCAGGGGTTGTTGGAGTTCTTC,CASSKGLNQGLLEFF
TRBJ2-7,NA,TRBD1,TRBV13,TGTGCCAGCAGCCCCCGACAGGGCGTTCGGTACGAGCAGTACTTC,CASSPRQGVRYEQYF
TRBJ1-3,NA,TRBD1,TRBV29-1,TGCAGCGGAAGGGGGCCTGGAAACACCATATATTTT,CSGRGPGNTIYF
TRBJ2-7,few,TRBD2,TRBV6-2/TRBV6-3,TGTGCCAGCAGTTACGGGACTAGCTCCTACGAGCAGTACTTC,CASSYGTSSYEQYF
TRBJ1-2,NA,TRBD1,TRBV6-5,TGTGCCAGCAGTTCGACAGGGGCGTCCTATGGCTACACCTTC,CASSSTGASYGYTF
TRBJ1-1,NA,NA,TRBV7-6,TGTGCCAGCAGCTTAGAATTGGGCTCCAGAAACACTGAAGCTTTCTTT,CASSLELGSRNTEAFF
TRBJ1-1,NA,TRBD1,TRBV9,TGTGCCAGCAGCGATACACCGGACAGGGGTACGGCTTTCTTT,CASSDTPDRGTAFF
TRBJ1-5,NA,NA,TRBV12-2,TGTGCAAGTCGCTTAGCCCGGTCGGTAAGGGGCCGATACAATCAGCCCCAGCATTTT,CASRLARSVRGRYNQPQHF
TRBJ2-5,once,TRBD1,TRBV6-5,TGTGCCAGCAGGTGGGGACAGGGGTTGGAGACCCAGTACTTC,CASRWGQGLETQYF
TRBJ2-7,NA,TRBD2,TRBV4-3,TGCGCCAGCAGCCAAGGGGTAGCGGGAGCTTCCTACGAGCAGTACTTC,CASSQGVAGASYEQYF
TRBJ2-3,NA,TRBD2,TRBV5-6,TGTGCCAGCAGCTTGGCCGGGACTAGCGGAGGCTTT,CASSLAGTSGGF
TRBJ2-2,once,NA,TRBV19,TGTGCCAGTAGTACCCCCGGACAGATGACCGGGGAGCTGTTTTTT,CASSTPGQMTGELFF
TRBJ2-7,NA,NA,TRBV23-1,TGCGCCAGCAGTCCAAACACCCAAACTTCCGACAGGAACTCCTACGAGCAGTACTTC,CASSPNTQTSDRNSYEQYF
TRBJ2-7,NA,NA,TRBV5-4,TGTGCCAGCGTGGACAGCTCCTACGAGCAGTACTTC,CASVDSSYEQYF
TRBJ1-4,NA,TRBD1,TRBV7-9,TGTGCCAGCGGGGACAGGGTTTCTGAAAAACTGTTTTTT,CASGDRVSEKLFF
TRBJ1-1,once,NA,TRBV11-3,TGTGCCAGCAGCTCGAGGAACACTGAAGCTTTCTTT,CASSSRNTEAFF
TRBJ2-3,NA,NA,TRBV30,TGTGCCTGGAGGGTTAGCGGAACTAGCACAGATACGCAGTATTTT,CAWRVSGTSTDTQYF
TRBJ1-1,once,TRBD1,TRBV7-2,TGTGCCAGCAGCCCACGGACAGGAACCGGCACTGAAGCTTTCTTT,CASSPRTGTGTEAFF
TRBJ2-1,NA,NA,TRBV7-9,TGTGCCAGCAGCGGAGGGCGGGGTCTGTTCTTC,CASSGGRGLFF
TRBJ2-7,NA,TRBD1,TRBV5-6,TGTGCCAGCAGCCACTTCCGGGACAGGGCGAGGGTGGTTTCCTACGAGCAGTACTTC,CASSHFRDRARVVSYEQYF
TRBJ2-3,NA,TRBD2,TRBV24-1,TGTGCCACTAGCGGGGACACAGATACGCAGTATTTT,CATSGDTDTQYF
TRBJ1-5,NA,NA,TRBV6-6,TGTGCCAGCTCGACAGCTAATAGCAATCAGCCCCAGCATTTT,CASSTANSNQPQHF
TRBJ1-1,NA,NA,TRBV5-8,TGTGCCAGCAGCTTGGCCGGGGTGTTCACTGAAGCTTTCTTT,CASSLAGVFTEAFF
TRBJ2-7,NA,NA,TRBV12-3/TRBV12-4,TGTGCCAGCAGTTTAGACTTCTCCTACGAGCAGTACTTC,CASSLDFSYEQYF
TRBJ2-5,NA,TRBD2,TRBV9,TGTGCCAGCAGCGGAGCCCCGGGAGGGTGGGGGACCCAGTACTTC,CASSGAPGGWGTQYF
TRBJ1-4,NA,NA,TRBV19,TGTGCCAGTAGTATGGGAGACGGTAATGAAAAACTGTTTTTT,CASSMGDGNEKLFF
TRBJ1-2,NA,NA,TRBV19,TGTGCCAGTAGTCCACCTGGTAGGGGGACCCGCTTC,CASSPPGRGTRF
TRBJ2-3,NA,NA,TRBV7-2,TGTGCCAGCAGCCCACCCCCGAGTCGTGATACGCAGTATTTT,CASSPPPSRDTQYF
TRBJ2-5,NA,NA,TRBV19,TGTGCCTCCTCGGACAGTCCGCAAGAGACCCAGTACTTC,CASSDSPQETQYF
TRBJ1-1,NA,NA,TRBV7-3,TGTGCCAGCAGCCCCTTGGGGGGGAACACTGAAGCTTTCTTT,CASSPLGGNTEAFF
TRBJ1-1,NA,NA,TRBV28,TGTGCCAGCAGGGGTACAGGGAACCCTGAAGCTTTCTTT,CASRGTGNPEAFF
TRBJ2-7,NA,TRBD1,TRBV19,TGTGCCAGTAGTATGGACAGGGACTTGACCTACGAGCAGTACTTC,CASSMDRDLTYEQYF
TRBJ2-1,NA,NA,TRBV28,TGTGCCAGCAGTTTAAGGGGGAGCGTTAAGCAGTTCTTC,CASSLRGSVKQFF
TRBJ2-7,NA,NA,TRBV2,TGTGCCAGCAGCGGGGATTTTTACGAGCAGTACTTC,CASSGDFYEQYF
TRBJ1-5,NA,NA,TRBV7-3,TGTGCCAGCAGCTTGTATCAGGATCAGCCCCAGCATTTT,CASSLYQDQPQHF
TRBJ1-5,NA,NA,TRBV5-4,TGTGCCAGCAGCCCGGAACCGACAGGTTTTAGCAATCAGCCCCAGCATTTT,CASSPEPTGFSNQPQHF
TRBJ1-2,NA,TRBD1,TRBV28,TGTGCCAGCAGCGCGGACAGGGGAGGTGGGGGCTACACCTTC,CASSADRGGGGYTF
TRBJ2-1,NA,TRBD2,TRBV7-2,TGTGCCAGCAGCATCGGGACTACTAACAATGAGCAGTTCTTC,CASSIGTTNNEQFF
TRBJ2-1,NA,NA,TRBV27,TGTGCCAGCAGTTTATTCCCAGGGCTCCTACGCTCCTACAATGAGCAGTTCTTC,CASSLFPGLLRSYNEQFF